This T cell receptor (beta chain) appears in the sequencing data of a study of cytomegalovirus exposure and HLA in healthy donors. Study-level results: Among TCR beta chains, those listed as cytomegalovirus-associated numbered about 160.

From germline, CDR1 is SGHDT and CDR2 YYEEEE. The CDR3 has 14 amino acids. Trimming removed 6 bases at V and 0 bases at J, with 13 bases between. Both 60 Vbeta primers and 13 Jbeta primers went into the PCR. The table came from immunoSEQ multiplex PCR; TCRdb's copy has only in-frame clones and leaves some out. Seen here are approximately 190,000 clones, 75% to 80% observed once, and the top ten hold under 7%. This clone was observed many times. Antigen unknown. Sequences were obtained from PBMCs. This chain links TRBV5-6 with TRBJ2-7, with a possible D match to TRBD2 (5 bases). This TCR came from a woman in her 30s in good health and CMV-seropositive. The CDR3 spells CASNSDWDSYEQYF. The CDR3 bases are TGTGCCAGCAATTCGGACTGGGACTCCTACGAGCAGTACTTC.